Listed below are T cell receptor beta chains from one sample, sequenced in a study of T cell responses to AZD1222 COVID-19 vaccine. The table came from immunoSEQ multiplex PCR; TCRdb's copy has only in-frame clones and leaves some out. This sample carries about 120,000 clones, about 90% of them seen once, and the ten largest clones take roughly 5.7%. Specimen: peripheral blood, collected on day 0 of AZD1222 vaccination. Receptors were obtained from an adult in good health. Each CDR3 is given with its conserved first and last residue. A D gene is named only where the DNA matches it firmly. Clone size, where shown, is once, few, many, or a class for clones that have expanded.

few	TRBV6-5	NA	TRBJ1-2	CASRLGASGYTF	TGTGCCAGCAGGTTGGGCGCTAGTGGCTACACCTTC
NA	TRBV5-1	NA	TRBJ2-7	CASSLGQLDYEQYF	TGCGCCAGCAGCTTGGGACAGCTTGACTACGAGCAGTACTTC
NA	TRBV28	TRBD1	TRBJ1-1	CASRETQGGWTEAFF	TGTGCCAGCAGAGAAACACAGGGGGGTTGGACTGAAGCTTTCTTT
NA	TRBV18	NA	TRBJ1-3	CASSSTPPYSGNTIYF	TGTGCCAGCTCTTCTACTCCCCCCTACTCTGGAAACACCATATATTTT
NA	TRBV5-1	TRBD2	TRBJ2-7	CASSLDGGGYEQYF	TGCGCCAGCAGCTTGGACGGGGGGGGCTACGAGCAGTACTTC
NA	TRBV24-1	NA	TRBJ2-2	CATSDFDGRGTGELFF	TGTGCCACCAGTGATTTTGACGGACGGGGAACCGGGGAGCTGTTTTTT
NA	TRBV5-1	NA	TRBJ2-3	CASSQDLADTQYF	TGCGCCAGCAGCCAGGATCTGGCAGATACGCAGTATTTT
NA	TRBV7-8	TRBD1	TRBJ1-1	CASSLAPPGTGASTEAFF	TGTGCCAGCAGCTTAGCCCCACCCGGGACAGGAGCATCTACTGAAGCTTTCTTT
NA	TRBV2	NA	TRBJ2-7	CASSSAGMLGEQYF	TGTGCCAGCAGTTCCGCTGGGATGCTTGGCGAGCAGTACTTC
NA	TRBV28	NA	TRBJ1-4	CASSGARGGPLIKLFF	TGTGCCAGCAGTGGCGCCCGGGGGGGACCTTTGATTAAACTGTTTTTT
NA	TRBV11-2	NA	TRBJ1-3	CASSPGPGNTIYF	TGTGCCAGCAGCCCCGGTCCTGGAAACACCATATATTTT
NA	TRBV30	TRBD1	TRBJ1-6	CAWNRGFQSSYNSPLHF	TGTGCCTGGAACAGGGGCTTCCAAAGCTCCTATAATTCACCCCTCCACTTT
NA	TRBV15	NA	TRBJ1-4	CATSRGPGAIEKLFF	TGTGCCACCAGCAGAGGTCCGGGGGCGATTGAAAAACTGTTTTTT
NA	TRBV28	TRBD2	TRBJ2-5	CASSFVRGGQETQYF	TGTGCCAGCAGTTTCGTGCGGGGGGGCCAAGAGACCCAGTACTTC
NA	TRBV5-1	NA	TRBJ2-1	CASSLMGWTQYNEQFF	TGCGCCAGCAGCTTGATGGGCTGGACTCAGTACAATGAGCAGTTCTTC
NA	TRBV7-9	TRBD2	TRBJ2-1	CASSSGGRSQFF	TGTGCCAGCAGCTCGGGAGGACGATCGCAGTTCTTC
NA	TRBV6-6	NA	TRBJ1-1	CASSYEEGVGTEAFF	TGTGCCAGCAGTTACGAGGAGGGGGTCGGTACTGAAGCTTTCTTT
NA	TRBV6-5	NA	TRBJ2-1	CASSRYNEQFF	TGTGCCAGCAGCCGCTACAATGAGCAGTTCTTC
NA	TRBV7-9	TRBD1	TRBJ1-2	CASSLPSNDRGYGYTF	TGTGCCAGCAGCTTACCCTCGAATGACAGGGGATATGGCTACACCTTC
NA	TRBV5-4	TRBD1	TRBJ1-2	CASSSGNRGNGYTF	TGTGCCAGCAGCTCGGGGAACAGGGGAAATGGCTACACCTTC
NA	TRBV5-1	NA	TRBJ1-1	CASSLGQGYEAFF	TGCGCCAGCAGCTTGGGGCAGGGGTATGAAGCTTTCTTT
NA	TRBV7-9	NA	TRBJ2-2	CASSSQGGNGELFF	TGTGCCAGCAGCAGTCAGGGGGGGAACGGGGAGCTGTTTTTT
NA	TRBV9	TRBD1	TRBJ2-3	CASSAGGTGVLDTQYF	TGTGCCAGCAGCGCCGGGGGGACAGGGGTCTTAGATACGCAGTATTTT
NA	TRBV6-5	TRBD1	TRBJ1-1	CASSTTGHTNTEAFF	TGTGCCAGCAGTACGACAGGGCATACGAACACTGAAGCTTTCTTT
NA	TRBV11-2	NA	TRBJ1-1	CASSLYYGSVNTEAFF	TGTGCCAGCAGCTTATATTACGGGTCGGTGAACACTGAAGCTTTCTTT
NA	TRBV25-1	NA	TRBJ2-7	CASSALHEQYF	TGTGCCAGCAGTGCCCTCCACGAGCAGTACTTC
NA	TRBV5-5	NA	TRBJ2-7	CASSRKLDSLGSYEQYF	TGTGCCAGCAGCCGAAAACTGGACTCCTTGGGCTCCTACGAGCAGTACTTC
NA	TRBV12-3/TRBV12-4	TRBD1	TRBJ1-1	CASSLGTGLGAFF	TGTGCCAGCAGTTTGGGGACAGGGCTCGGAGCTTTCTTT
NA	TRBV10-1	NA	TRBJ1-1	CASSDPSLGNTEAFF	TGCGCCAGCAGTGACCCCTCATTGGGGAACACTGAAGCTTTCTTT
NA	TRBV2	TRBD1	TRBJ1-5	CASRGTGGVNQPQHF	TGTGCCAGCAGGGGGACAGGGGGCGTCAATCAGCCCCAGCATTTT
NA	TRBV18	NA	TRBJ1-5	CASSRGRTSGSNQPQHF	TGTGCCAGCTCACGCGGGAGGACTTCGGGTTCTAATCAGCCCCAGCATTTT
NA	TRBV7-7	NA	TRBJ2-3	CASSPAWGNTDTQYF	TGTGCTAGCAGCCCCGCTTGGGGAAACACAGATACGCAGTATTTT
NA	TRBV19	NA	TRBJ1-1	CASNMNTEAFF	TGTGCCAGTAACATGAACACTGAAGCTTTCTTT
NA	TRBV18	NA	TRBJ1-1	CASSKEPGTLAFF	TGTGCCAGCTCAAAGGAACCGGGAACCTTAGCTTTCTTT
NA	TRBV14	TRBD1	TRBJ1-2	CASSLERGRFYGYTF	TGTGCCAGCAGCCTGGAGAGGGGGCGATTCTATGGCTACACCTTC
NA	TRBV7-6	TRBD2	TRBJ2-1	CASSLGLAGHNEQFF	TGTGCCAGCAGCTTAGGGTTAGCGGGCCACAATGAGCAGTTCTTC
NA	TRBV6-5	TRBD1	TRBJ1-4	CASSNPGTGAEKLFF	TGTGCCAGCAGTAACCCCGGGACAGGGGCTGAAAAACTGTTTTTT
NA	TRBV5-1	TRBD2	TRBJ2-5	CASFPVTSGSGETQYF	TGCGCCAGCTTCCCCGTGACTAGCGGGAGTGGAGAGACCCAGTACTTC
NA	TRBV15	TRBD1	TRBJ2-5	CATSKGQGQETQYF	TGTGCCACCAGCAAAGGACAGGGCCAAGAGACCCAGTACTTC
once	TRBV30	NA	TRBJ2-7	CAWSVRQGSYEQYF	TGTGCCTGGAGTGTAAGGCAGGGGTCATACGAGCAGTACTTC
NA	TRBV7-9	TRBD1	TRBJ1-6	CASSLVGGQATYNSPLHF	TGTGCCAGCAGCTTAGTCGGGGGACAGGCCACCTATAATTCACCCCTCCACTTT
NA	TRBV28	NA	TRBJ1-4	CASIPAGTHNEKLFF	TGTGCCAGCATCCCCGCCGGGACACACAATGAAAAACTGTTTTTT
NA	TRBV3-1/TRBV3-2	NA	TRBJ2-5	CASSPHQETQYF	TGTGCCAGCAGCCCACACCAAGAGACCCAGTACTTC
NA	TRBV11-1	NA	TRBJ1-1	CASSLQAGGTEAFF	TGTGCCAGCAGCCTTCAGGCTGGTGGGACTGAAGCTTTCTTT
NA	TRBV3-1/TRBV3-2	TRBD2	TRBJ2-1	CASSVGTSGSNEQFF	TGTGCCAGCAGCGTCGGGACTAGCGGGAGCAATGAGCAGTTCTTC
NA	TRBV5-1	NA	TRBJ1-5	CASSLNGANQPQHF	TGCGCCAGCAGCCTCAATGGGGCCAATCAGCCCCAGCATTTT
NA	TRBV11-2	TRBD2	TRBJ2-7	CASSYSGETYYEQYF	TGTGCCAGCAGTTATAGCGGGGAGACCTACTACGAGCAGTACTTC
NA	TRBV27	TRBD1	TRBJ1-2	CASTPNRDRGGYTF	TGTGCCAGCACACCGAACCGGGACAGGGGGGGCTACACCTTC
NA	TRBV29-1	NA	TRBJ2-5	CSLRWVGETQYF	TGCAGCCTCCGTTGGGTGGGAGAGACCCAGTACTTC
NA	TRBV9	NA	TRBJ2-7	CASSLGHSYEQYF	TGTGCCAGCAGCCTAGGACACTCCTACGAGCAGTACTTC
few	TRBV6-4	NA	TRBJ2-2	CASSRDSSTGELFF	TGTGCCAGCAGCCGGGACTCCTCCACCGGGGAGCTGTTTTTT
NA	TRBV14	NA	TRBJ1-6	CASSRKTPFNSPLHF	TGTGCCAGCAGCCGGAAGACACCATTTAATTCACCCCTCCACTTT
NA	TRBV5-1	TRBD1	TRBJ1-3	CASSLGGTASGNTIYF	TGCGCCAGCAGCTTGGGAGGGACAGCCTCTGGAAACACCATATATTTT
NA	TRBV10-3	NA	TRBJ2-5	CAIREASQETQYF	TGTGCCATCAGGGAGGCAAGCCAAGAGACCCAGTACTTC
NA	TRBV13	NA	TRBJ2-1	CASSLRDNEQFF	TGTGCCAGCAGCTTACGGGACAATGAGCAGTTCTTC
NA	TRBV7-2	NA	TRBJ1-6	CASSLAVANSPLHF	TGTGCCAGCAGCTTAGCGGTGGCCAATTCACCCCTCCACTTT
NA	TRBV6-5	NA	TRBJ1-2	CASSLEVEHGGYTF	TGTGCCAGCAGTCTCGAGGTAGAACATGGTGGCTACACCTTC
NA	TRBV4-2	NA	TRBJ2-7	CASSQGRTRSGSEQYF	TGTGCCAGCAGCCAAGGACGGACGAGGTCAGGTTCCGAGCAGTACTTC
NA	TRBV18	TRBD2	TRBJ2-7	CASSPWTSGYEQYF	TGTGCCAGCTCACCATGGACTAGCGGCTACGAGCAGTACTTC
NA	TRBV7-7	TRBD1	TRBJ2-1	CASSPGGSSNEQFF	TGTGCTAGCAGCCCAGGGGGTTCGAGCAATGAGCAGTTCTTC